One sample yielded the 15 T cell receptor beta chains listed below, sequenced in a study of cytomegalovirus exposure and HLA in healthy donors. Both 60 Vbeta primers and 13 Jbeta primers went into the PCR. The protocol was immunoSEQ multiplex PCR, while the TCRdb copy is restricted to in-frame clones and leaves out a portion. The listing contains 85,000 to 90,000 clones. Sequenced: PBMCs. These receptors came from a man in his forties or fifties in good health and CMV-seropositive.

This rearrangement joins TRBV11-3 to TRBJ1-5, with D perhaps matching TRBD1 (5 bases). The CDR3 runs 15 residues. The V gene's germline CDR1 is SGHNT and CDR2 YENEEA. V was trimmed by 5 bases and J by 3 bases, leaving 14 bases between them. The CDR3 coding sequence is TGTGCCAGCAGCCAAGAGGCAGGGAACAATCAGCCCCAGCATTTT. Protein sequence: CASSQEAGNNQPQHF.

The gene calls are TRBV5-4 and TRBJ1-1; a weak D match, TRBD1 (6 bases). This CDR3 contains 14 residues. The V end lost 8 bases, the J end lost 6 bases, and 20 bases lay between the germline ends. CDR1 is SGHNT and CDR2 is YYREEE in the germline V gene (reference sequence). The CDR3 is CARGGGWWMSEAFF. Written as DNA, the CDR3 is TGTGCCAGAGGGGGGGGGTGGTGGATGTCTGAAGCTTTCTTT.

The rearrangement uses TRBV30 and TRBJ2-2; TRBD2 might be the D (5 bases). This CDR3 is 12 amino acids long. The germline CDR1 and CDR2 sequences are GTSNPN and SVGIG (reference sequence). The germline V and J ends were trimmed by 4 bases and 6 bases, with 9 bases remaining between them. CDR3 nucleotides: TGTGCCTGGACCCGGGGTGCCGGGGAGCTGTTTTTT. Encoded protein: CAWTRGAGELFF.

The chain couples TRBV10-3 to TRBJ1-4; 9 bases are shared with TRBD1. Per the germline V gene, CDR1 is ENHRY and CDR2 is SYGVKD. V shed 8 bases and J 4 bases; nucleotides not matched to a gene: 5. This CDR3 has 14 residues. The CDR3 DNA reads as TGTGCCATCGGGGACAGGGCTGATAATGAAAAACTGTTTTTT. Residues: CAIGDRADNEKLFF.

The V gene is TRBV27, the J gene TRBJ2-7, with D possibly being TRBD2 (5 bases). With 0 bases removed from V and 1 base from J, the gap between germline ends came to 7 bases. Germline V CDR1 and CDR2: MNHEY, SMNVEV (reference sequence). The CDR3 is 14 residues long. CDR3: CASSLSGVSYEQYF. CDR3 sequence (DNA): TGTGCCAGCAGTTTATCCGGGGTTTCCTACGAGCAGTACTTC.

The gene calls are TRBV7-2 and TRBJ1-2, with 9 bases lining up with TRBD1. Germline CDR1 is SGHTA and CDR2 is FQGNSA. After removal of 1 base from V and 6 bases from J, the junction contained 0 bases not matched to a gene. The CDR3 is 13 amino acids. Here the CDR3 DNA reads TGTGCCAGCAGCTTAGGGACAGGGGATGGCTACACCTTC. Translating it yields CASSLGTGDGYTF.

This rearrangement joins TRBV7-9 to TRBJ2-1; no reliable D call. Germline V lookup: CDR1 SEHNR, CDR2 FQNEAQ (reference sequence). The CDR3 consists of 13 residues. V dropped 1 base and J dropped 5 bases, with 6 bases sitting between them. The CDR3 DNA reads as TGTGCCAGCAGCTTAGTCGGAGACAATGAGCAGTTCTTC. Encoded protein: CASSLVGDNEQFF.

The chain joins TRBV6-1 to TRBJ1-3, with D possibly matching TRBD1 (6 bases). There are 16 residues in the CDR3. The germline V gene encodes CDR1 MNHNS and CDR2 SASEGT. V lost 4 bases and J lost 0, with 13 bases in between. CDR3: CASSALQGNSGNTIYF. In DNA form, the CDR3 reads TGTGCCAGCAGTGCCCTACAGGGTAACTCTGGAAACACCATATATTTT.

V gene TRBV7-9 combines with J gene TRBJ2-3, with D tentatively TRBD2 (6 bases). Germline V gene data show CDR1 as SEHNR and CDR2 as FQNEAQ (reference sequence). The V end was cut by 3 bases, the J end by 0 bases, with 10 bases between. This CDR3 is built from 15 residues. The CDR3 protein is CASSLEGTSTDTQYF. The CDR3 DNA sequence: TGTGCCAGCAGCTTGGAGGGCACTAGCACAGATACGCAGTATTTT.

The chain employs TRBV11-3 and TRBJ2-3; D may be TRBD1 (6 bases). The V end was cut by 5 bases, the J end by 8 bases, with 17 bases between. This CDR3 contains 14 residues. CDR1 SGHNT and CDR2 YENEEA come from the germline V gene. The CDR3 sequence is CASSPGASPVTQYF. CDR3 DNA sequence: TGTGCCAGCAGCCCAGGGGCTAGCCCGGTTACGCAGTATTTT.

V gene TRBV5-1 combines with J gene TRBJ1-1; perhaps TRBD1 as D (5 bases). CDR3 length: 13 amino acids. V lost 0 bases to trimming and J lost 8 bases, with 11 bases between them. The V gene's germline CDR1 is SGHRS and CDR2 YFSETQ. The CDR3 DNA reads TGCGCCAGCAGCTTGGACCCGGGACTCGAAGCTTTCTTT. Translated: CASSLDPGLEAFF.

The chain combines TRBV25-1 with TRBJ2-1, with 9 bases fitting TRBD2. CDR3 length: 16 residues. V dropped 2 bases and J dropped 3; count of bases not matched to a gene: 5. Germline CDR1 MGHDK, CDR2 SYGVNS. CDR3 region: CASSEAGGLVYNEQFF. CDR3 in DNA: TGTGCCAGCAGTGAAGCGGGAGGGCTCGTCTACAATGAGCAGTTCTTC.

The rearrangement links TRBV27 to TRBJ1-1; TRBD1 might be the D (6 bases). Trimming pared 5 bases from V and 4 bases from J, leaving 20 bases between. The CDR3 has 16 residues. CDR1 is MNHEY and CDR2 is SMNVEV in the germline V gene (reference sequence). This CDR3 reads CASSPHSQGGSTEAFF. Written as DNA, the CDR3 is TGTGCCAGCAGTCCCCACTCACAGGGCGGGAGCACTGAAGCTTTCTTT.

Written as DNA, the CDR3 is TGTGCCAGCTCACCACCGGTTACAAACACTGAAGCTTTCTTT. It translates to CASSPPVTNTEAFF. The chain is built from TRBV18 and TRBJ1-1; D unclear. Per germline, CDR1 KGHSH and CDR2 LQKENI. This CDR3 has 14 residues. The V and J ends lost 0 bases and 2 bases respectively, with 7 bases between them.

About this clone itself: The junction shows a germline mismatch at one end, possibly a read error. The chain has TRBV7-9 and TRBJ1-1; TRBD1 is a possible D gene (6 bases). There are 15 residues in the CDR3. Germline V gene data show CDR1 as SEHNR and CDR2 as FQNEAQ (reference sequence). This CDR3 reads CASSFYDSRGTFPSF. DNA of the CDR3: TGTGCCAGCAGCTTCTATGATTCCAGAGGGACATTCCCGTCCTTT. Using reference TRBV7-9 and TRBJ1-1 for the parts outside the CDR3, the full variable domain is DTGVSQNPRHKITKRGQNVTFRCDPISEHNRLYWYRQTLGQGPEFLTYFQNEAQLEKSRLLSDRFSAERPKGSFSTLEIQRTEQGDSAMYLCASSFYDSRGTFPSFGQGTRLTVV.